Described below is a single T cell receptor (beta chain) sequence and its context. Its specificity is not known. This record comes from a study of identical twins. With V trimmed by 1 base and J by 5 bases, 7 bases remained unmatched. This CDR3 has 16 residues. MiXCR, applied by TCRdb to the 5' RACE reads, yields one record per CDR3 protein. There are some 330,000 distinct CDR3 sequences in the sample; about 10% occur only once, and 8% to 9.5% lies in the top ten. Points from the study as a whole: Abundant cord blood beta clonotypes carried fewer insertions; memory repertoires showed none. Analyses of zero insertions could, in part, be confounded by invariant MAIT and iNKT cells. Excess sharing between twins was weaker in beta out-of-frame sequences.

Specimen: naive T cells sorted from blood. The chain couples TRBV12-3 or TRBV12-4 to TRBJ2-2; 7 bases are a match to TRBD1. This clonotype was obtained from a woman aged 50 to 60 in good health. This CDR3 reads CASSLGGQASTGELFF. CDR3 coding DNA: TGTGCCAGCAGTTTAGGTGGACAGGCTTCAACCGGGGAGCTGTTTTTT.